Detailed here is one T cell receptor beta chain. The authors' processing: Reference gene primer amplification gave estimated nucleated cell counts. This table comes from immunoSEQ multiplex PCR, and its TCRdb copy is limited to in-frame clones, with some not included. For V, J and clone size, that table is used; D and trimming come from the DNA. The sample has approximately 490,000 clones, about 85% seen once. This record comes from a study of blood T cell repertoires in COVID-19. Study-wide context: There were acute and convalescent COVID-19 samples, and they came from the United States, Italy and Spain.

Unmatched junction bases numbered 11, after V lost 0 bases and J lost 5 bases. Germline CDR1 and CDR2: LGHDT and YNNKEL (reference sequence). There are 17 residues in the CDR3. The cohort comprised adults aged about 18 to 90 years residing in approximately 25 US areas. The receptor was isolated from a woman aged 55-75 years who had recovered from COVID-19. Material: PBMCs or T cells enriched from blood (not recorded which). The chain is built from TRBV3-1 (or the pseudogene TRBV3-2) and TRBJ1-1; TRBD1 matches 8 bases. The CDR3 nucleotides are TGTGCCAGCAGCCAAGACACGAGGACAGGGAGGAGGACTGAAGCTTTCTTT. Protein: CASSQDTRTGRRTEAFF.